Ten or more counts support the clone carrying this T cell receptor (beta chain). Its antigen is not known. One junction end disagrees with the germline gene, perhaps due to a read error. This sample was taken from a study of T cells after yellow fever vaccination. TCR cDNA, made by 5'RACE template switching, carried an added universal primer site and UMIs. One entry per CDR3 protein, called by TCRdb with MiXCR from the 5' RACE reads. The top ten clones hold more than 20% of a sample with around 310,000 distinct CDR3 sequences, roughly 4% of them seen once. Study observations and caveats: Post-booster reappearance was seen for most primary-vaccination clones (about 95% CD4, around 90% CD8).

CDR3 length: 14 residues. Germline CDR1 reads SEHNR; CDR2 reads FQNEAQ (reference sequence). Specimen: PBMCs, collected 5 days after the yellow fever booster vaccination. The V and J genes are TRBV7-9 and TRBJ1-5, with D possibly TRBD1 on 5 matching bases. The source of this sequence is a man aged 18 to 35 who received the YFV17D yellow fever vaccine. CDR3 coding DNA: TGCGCCAGCAGCTTGGGGGGGGTCGGTCAGCCCCAGCATTTT. This gives the protein CASSLGGVGQPQHF.